The clone carrying this TCR beta chain was recorded a few times. Patients at the Seattle site were enrolled during active infection and followed longitudinally. These data are taken from a study of blood T cell repertoires in COVID-19. About the study: From T cells, B-cell-depleted T cells, or PBMCs came the material, which was cDNA or gDNA.

Per the study methods: From reference gene primer amplification, estimates of nucleated cell counts were derived. Profiled with immunoSEQ multiplex PCR; TCRdb holds only in-frame clones, not every one. D and trimming come from the DNA, and the V and J calls and clone size come from that table. The sample records about 82,000 clones, under 80% being singletons. Trimming removed 5 bases at V and 0 bases at J, with 8 bases between. Germline assignment: CDR1 SGHNT and CDR2 YENEEA. The CDR3 is made up of 15 amino acids. The material sequenced was peripheral blood. The J gene is TRBJ1-6, the V gene TRBV11-3; D remains ambiguous. This TCR came from a man aged 55 to 69 with COVID-19, enrolled during active disease. This chain's CDR3 is CASSPESSYNSPLHF. The CDR3 region has the DNA TGTGCCAGCAGCCCCGAGAGCTCCTATAATTCACCCCTCCACTTT.